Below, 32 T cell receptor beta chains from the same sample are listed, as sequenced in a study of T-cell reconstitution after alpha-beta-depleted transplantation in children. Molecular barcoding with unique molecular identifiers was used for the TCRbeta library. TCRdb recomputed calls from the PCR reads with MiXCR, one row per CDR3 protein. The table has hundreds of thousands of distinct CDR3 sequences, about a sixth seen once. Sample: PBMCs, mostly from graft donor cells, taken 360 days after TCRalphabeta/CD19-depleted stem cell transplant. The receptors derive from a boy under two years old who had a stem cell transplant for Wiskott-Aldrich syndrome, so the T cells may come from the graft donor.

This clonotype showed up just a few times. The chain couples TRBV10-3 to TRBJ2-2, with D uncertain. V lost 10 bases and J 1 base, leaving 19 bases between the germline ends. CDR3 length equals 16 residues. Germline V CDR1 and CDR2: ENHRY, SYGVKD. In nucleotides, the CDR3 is TGTGCCACCACGAGCTTCCCCGTCCTGAACACCGGGGAGCTGTTTTTT. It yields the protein CATTSFPVLNTGELFF.

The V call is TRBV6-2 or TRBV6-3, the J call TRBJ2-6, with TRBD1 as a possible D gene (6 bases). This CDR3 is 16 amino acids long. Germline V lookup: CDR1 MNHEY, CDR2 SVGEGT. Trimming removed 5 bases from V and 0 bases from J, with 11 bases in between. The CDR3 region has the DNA TGTGCCAGCAGTCCGCAGGGGCTCTCTGGGGCCAACGTCCTGACTTTC. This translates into CASSPQGLSGANVLTF.

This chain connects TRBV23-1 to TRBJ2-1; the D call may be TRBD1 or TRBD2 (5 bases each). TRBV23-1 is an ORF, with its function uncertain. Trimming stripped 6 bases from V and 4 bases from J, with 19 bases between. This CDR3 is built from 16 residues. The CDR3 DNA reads TGCGCCAGCAGCCCGCCGGGGCCCCCTTGGTACAATGAGCAGTTCTTC. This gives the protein CASSPPGPPWYNEQFF.

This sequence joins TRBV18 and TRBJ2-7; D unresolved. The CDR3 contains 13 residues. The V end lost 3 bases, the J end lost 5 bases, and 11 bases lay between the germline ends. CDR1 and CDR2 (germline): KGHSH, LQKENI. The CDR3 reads CASSPVITDEQYF. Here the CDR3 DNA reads TGTGCCAGCTCACCGGTGATTACAGACGAGCAGTACTTC.

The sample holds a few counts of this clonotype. CDR3 amino acids: CASSPRQNPGRDTQYF. The DNA of the CDR3 is TGTGCCAGCAGTCCCAGACAGAATCCGGGTCGAGATACGCAGTATTTT. The J gene is TRBJ2-3, the V gene TRBV2; possible D gene TRBD1, 5 bases. CDR1 and CDR2 from the germline V gene are SNHLY and FYNNEI. CDR3 length equals 16 residues. V lost 5 bases, J lost 5 bases, and 20 bases lay in between.

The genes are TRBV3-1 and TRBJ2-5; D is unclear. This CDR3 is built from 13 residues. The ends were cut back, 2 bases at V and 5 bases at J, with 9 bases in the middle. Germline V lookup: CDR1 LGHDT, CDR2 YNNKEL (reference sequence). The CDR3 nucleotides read TGTGCCAGCAGCCAACACACTTGGGAGACCCAGTACTTC. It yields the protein CASSQHTWETQYF.

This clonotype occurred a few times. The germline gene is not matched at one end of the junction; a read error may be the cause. CDR3 bases: TGTGTCAGCAGTTTCAGGGAGGGCACTGAAGCTTTCTTT. It translates to CVSSFREGTEAFF. V gene TRBV12-3 or TRBV12-4 combines with J gene TRBJ1-1; maybe TRBD1 (5 bases). The length of the CDR3 is 13 residues.

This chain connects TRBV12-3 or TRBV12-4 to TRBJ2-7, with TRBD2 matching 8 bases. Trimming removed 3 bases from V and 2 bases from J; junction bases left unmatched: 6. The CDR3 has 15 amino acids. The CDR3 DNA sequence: TGTGCCAGCAGTTTCTCAGCGGGAGTGCCCTACGAGCAGTACTTC. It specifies CASSFSAGVPYEQYF.

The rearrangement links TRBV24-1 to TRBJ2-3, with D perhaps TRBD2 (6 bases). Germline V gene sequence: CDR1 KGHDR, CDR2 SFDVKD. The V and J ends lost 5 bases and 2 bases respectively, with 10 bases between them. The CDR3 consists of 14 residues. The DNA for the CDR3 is TGTGCCACCAGTGCTAGCGACGTCACAGATACGCAGTATTTT. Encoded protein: CATSASDVTDTQYF.

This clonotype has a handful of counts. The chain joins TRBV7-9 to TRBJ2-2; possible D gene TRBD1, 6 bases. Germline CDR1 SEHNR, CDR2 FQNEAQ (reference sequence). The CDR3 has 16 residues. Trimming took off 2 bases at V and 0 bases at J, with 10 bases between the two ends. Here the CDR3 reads CASSLLRTANTGELFF. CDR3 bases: TGTGCCAGCAGCTTACTCCGGACAGCGAACACCGGGGAGCTGTTTTTT.

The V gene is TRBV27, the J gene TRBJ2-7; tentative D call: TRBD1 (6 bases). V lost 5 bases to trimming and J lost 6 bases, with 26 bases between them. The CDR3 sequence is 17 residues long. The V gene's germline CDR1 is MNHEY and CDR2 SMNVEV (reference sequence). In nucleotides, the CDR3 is TGTGCCAGCAGTCTACGAATACCAGTTTCAGCGGACAGCGAGCAGTACTTC. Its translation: CASSLRIPVSADSEQYF.

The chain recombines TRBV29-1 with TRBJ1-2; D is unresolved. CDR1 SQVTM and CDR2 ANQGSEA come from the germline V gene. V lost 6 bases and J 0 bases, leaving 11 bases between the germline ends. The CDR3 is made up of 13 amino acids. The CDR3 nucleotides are TGCAGCGTCCCGGACCTAGCTAACTATGGCTACACCTTC. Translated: CSVPDLANYGYTF.

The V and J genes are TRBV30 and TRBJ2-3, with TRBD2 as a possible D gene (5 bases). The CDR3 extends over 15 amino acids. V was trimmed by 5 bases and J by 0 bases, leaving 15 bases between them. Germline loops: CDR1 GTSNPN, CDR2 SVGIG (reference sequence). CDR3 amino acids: CAWARLTTSTDTQYF. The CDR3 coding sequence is TGTGCCTGGGCTCGGCTGACTACTAGCACAGATACGCAGTATTTT.

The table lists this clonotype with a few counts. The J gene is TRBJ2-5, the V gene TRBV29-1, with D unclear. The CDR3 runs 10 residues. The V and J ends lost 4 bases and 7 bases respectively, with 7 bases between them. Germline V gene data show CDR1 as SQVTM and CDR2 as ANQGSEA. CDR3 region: CSVGAGTQYF. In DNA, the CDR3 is TGCAGCGTTGGTGCAGGGACCCAGTACTTC. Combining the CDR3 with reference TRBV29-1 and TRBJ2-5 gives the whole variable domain SAVISQKPSRDICQRGTSLTIQCQVDSQVTMMFWYRQQPGQSLTLIATANQGSEATYESGFVIDKFPISRPNLTFSTLTVSNMSPEDSSIYLCSVGAGTQYFGPGTRLLVL.

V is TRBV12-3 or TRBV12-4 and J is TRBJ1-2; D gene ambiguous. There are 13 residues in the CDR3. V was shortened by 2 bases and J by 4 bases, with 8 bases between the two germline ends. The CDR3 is CASSLRPSYGYTF. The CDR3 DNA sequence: TGTGCCAGCAGTTTACGGCCCTCCTATGGCTACACCTTC.

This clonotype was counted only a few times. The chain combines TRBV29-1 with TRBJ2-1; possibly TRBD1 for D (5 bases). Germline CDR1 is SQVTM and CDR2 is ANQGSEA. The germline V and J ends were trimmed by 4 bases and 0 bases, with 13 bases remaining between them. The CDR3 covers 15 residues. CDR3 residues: CSVAIWGHSYNEQFF. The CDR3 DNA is TGCAGCGTTGCAATTTGGGGCCACTCCTACAATGAGCAGTTCTTC.

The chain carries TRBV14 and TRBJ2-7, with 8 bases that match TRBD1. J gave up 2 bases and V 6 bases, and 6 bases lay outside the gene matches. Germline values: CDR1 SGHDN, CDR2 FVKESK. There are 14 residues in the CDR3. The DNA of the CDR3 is TGTGCCAGCAGACGGACAGGGAAGGCCTACGAGCAGTACTTC. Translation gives CASRRTGKAYEQYF. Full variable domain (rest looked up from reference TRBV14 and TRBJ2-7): EAGVTQFPSHSVIEKGQTVTLRCDPISGHDNLYWYRRVMGKEIKFLLHFVKESKQDESGMPNNRFLAERTGGTYSTLKVQPAELEDSGVYFCASRRTGKAYEQYFGPGTRLTVT.

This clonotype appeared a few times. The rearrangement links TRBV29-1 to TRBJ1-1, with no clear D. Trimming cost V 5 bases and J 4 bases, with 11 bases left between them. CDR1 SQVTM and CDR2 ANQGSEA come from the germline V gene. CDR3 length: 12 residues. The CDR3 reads CSVFGTVTEAFF. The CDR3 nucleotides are TGCAGCGTTTTTGGCACGGTCACTGAAGCTTTCTTT.

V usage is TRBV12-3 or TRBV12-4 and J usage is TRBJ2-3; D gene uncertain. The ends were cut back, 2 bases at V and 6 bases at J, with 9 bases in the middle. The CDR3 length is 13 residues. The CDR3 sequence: CASSLSHWDTQYF. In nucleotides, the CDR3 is TGTGCCAGCAGTTTAAGTCATTGGGATACGCAGTATTTT.

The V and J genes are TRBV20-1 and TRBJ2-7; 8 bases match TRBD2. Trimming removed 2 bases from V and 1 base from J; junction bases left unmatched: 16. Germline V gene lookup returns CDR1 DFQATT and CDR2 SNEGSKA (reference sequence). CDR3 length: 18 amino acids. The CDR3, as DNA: TGCAGTGCTAGACCCCCCCGAAAAAAAGCGGGAGCGTCCTACGAGCAGTACTTC. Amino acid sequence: CSARPPRKKAGASYEQYF.

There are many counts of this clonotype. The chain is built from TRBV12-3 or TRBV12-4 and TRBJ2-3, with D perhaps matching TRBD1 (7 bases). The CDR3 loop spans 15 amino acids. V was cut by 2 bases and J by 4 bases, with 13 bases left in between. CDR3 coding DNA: TGTGCCAGCAGTTTACGGGGGACAGATTCAGATACGCAGTATTTT. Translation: CASSLRGTDSDTQYF.

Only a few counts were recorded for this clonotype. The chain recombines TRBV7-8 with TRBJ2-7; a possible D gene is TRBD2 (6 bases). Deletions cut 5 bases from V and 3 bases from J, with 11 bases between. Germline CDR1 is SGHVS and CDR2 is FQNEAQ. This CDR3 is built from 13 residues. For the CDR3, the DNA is TGTGCCAGCAGCCTACTAGCAGTCTACGAGCAGTACTTC. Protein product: CASSLLAVYEQYF.

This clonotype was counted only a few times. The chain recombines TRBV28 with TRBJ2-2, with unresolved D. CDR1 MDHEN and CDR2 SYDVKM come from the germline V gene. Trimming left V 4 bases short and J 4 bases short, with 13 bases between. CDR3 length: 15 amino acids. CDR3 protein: CASSSGSGSTGELFF. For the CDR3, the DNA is TGTGCCAGCAGTTCGGGCTCCGGGTCCACCGGGGAGCTGTTTTTT.

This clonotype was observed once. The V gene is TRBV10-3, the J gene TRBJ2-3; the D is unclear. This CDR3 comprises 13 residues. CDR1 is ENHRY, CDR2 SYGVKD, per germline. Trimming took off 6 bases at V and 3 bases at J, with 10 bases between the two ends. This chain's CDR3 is CAIRAGVTDTQYF. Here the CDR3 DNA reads TGTGCCATCAGGGCAGGAGTTACAGATACGCAGTATTTT.

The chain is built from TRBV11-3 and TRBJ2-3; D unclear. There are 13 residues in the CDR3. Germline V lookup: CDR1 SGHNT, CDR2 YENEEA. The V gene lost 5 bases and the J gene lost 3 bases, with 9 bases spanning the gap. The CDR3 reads CASSHIRTDTQYF. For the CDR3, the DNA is TGTGCCAGCAGCCACATACGTACAGATACGCAGTATTTT.

CDR3 DNA: TGCGCCAGCAGCCCCTCCCGGGCAGGGCAAGAGACCCAGTACTTC. Translated: CASSPSRAGQETQYF. This chain uses TRBV5-1 with TRBJ2-5; possibly TRBD1 for D (5 bases). CDR1 and CDR2 (germline): SGHRS, YFSETQ. V was clipped by 4 bases and J by 2 bases, with 15 bases between them. The CDR3 has 15 amino acids.

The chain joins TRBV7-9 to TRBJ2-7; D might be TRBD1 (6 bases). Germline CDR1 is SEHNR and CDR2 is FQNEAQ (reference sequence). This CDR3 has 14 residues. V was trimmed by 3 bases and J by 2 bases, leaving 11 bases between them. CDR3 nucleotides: TGTGCCAGCAGCTTCACAGGGAAGGCCTACGAGCAGTACTTC. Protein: CASSFTGKAYEQYF.

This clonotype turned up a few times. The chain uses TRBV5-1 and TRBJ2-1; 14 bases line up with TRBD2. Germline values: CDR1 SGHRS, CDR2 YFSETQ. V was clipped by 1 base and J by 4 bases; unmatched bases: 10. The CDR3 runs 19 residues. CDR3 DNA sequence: TGCGCCAGCAGCTTGACCGGACTAGCGGGGGGACAATCTTACAATGAGCAGTTCTTC. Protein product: CASSLTGLAGGQSYNEQFF.

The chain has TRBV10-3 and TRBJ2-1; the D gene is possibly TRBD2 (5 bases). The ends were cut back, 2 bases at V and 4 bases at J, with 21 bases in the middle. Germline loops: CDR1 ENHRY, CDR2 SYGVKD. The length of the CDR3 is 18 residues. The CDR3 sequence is CAISETNPQRTQYNEQFF. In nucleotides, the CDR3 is TGTGCCATCAGTGAGACTAACCCTCAGCGGACGCAATACAATGAGCAGTTCTTC.

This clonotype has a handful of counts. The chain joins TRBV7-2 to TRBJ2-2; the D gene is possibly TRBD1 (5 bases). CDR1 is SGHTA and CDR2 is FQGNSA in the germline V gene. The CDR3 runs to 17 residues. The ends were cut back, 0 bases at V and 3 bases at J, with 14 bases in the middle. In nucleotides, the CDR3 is TGTGCCAGCAGCTTAGCGCAGGGCCCCCCTCACACCGGGGAGCTGTTTTTT. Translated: CASSLAQGPPHTGELFF.

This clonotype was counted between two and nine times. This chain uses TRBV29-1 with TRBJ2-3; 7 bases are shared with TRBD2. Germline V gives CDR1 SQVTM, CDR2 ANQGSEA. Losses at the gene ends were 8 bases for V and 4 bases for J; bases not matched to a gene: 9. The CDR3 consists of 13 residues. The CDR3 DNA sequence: TGCAGCCACCGGGTGGGGGGGGCAGATACGCAGTATTTT. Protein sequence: CSHRVGGADTQYF.

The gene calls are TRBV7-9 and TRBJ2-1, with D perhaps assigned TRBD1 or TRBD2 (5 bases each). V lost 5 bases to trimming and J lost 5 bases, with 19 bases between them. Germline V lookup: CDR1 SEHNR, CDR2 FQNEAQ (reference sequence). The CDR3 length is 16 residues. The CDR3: CASSPAGTHWNNEQFF. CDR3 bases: TGTGCCAGCAGCCCAGCCGGGACCCATTGGAACAATGAGCAGTTCTTC.